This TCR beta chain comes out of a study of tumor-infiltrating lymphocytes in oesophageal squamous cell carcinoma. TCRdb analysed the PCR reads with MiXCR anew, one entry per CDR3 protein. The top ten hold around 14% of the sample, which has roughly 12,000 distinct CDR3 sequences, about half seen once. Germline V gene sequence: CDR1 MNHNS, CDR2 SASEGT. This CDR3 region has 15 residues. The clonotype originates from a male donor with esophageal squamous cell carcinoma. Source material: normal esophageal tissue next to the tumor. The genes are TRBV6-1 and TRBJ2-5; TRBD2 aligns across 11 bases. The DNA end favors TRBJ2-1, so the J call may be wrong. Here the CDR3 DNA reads TGTGCCAGCAGACTTACTAGCGGGGGATACAATGAGCAGTTCTTC. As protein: CASRLTSGGYNEQFF.